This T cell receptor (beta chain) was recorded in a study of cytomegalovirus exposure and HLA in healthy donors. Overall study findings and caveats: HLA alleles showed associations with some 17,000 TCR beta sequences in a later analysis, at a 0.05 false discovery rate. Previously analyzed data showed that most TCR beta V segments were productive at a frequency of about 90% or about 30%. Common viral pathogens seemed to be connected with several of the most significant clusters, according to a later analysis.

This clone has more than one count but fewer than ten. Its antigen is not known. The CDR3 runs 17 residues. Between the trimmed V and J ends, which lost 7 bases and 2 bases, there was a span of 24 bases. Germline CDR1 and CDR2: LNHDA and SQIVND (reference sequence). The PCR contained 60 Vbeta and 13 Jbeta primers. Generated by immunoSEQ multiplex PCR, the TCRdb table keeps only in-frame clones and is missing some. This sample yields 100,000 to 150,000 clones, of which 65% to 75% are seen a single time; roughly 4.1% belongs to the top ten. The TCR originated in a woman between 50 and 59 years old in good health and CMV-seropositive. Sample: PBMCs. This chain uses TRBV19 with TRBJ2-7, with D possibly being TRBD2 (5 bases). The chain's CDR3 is CASTPGIGSSLTYEQYF. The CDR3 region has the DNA TGTGCCAGTACCCCGGGAATCGGTTCTAGCCTTACCTACGAGCAGTACTTC.